Presented here are 16 T cell receptor beta chains from one specimen sequenced in a study of cytomegalovirus exposure and HLA in healthy donors (dated by TCRdb to 2017 to 2019). The library was produced with the immunoSEQ multiplex PCR assay. The multiplex PCR relied on a mix of 60 forward primers for TCR Vbeta segments and 13 reverse primers for TCR Jbeta segments. TCRdb stores this immuneACCESS table with in-frame sequences only. Part of the clones is absent; in the studies checked, under half of the shortfall reflects unresolved V genes, and no reason is known for the rest. Recorded for this sample are about 120,000 clones; 75% to 90% of them occurred a single time. Clones ranked in the top ten supply more than 1.5% of the sample. Material for sequencing was PBMCs. The receptors derive from a man in his forties in good health and CMV-seronegative.

The rearrangement links TRBV11-2 to TRBJ2-7; the match to TRBD2 covers 11 bases. Germline-derived CDR1 and CDR2 are SGHAT and FQNNGV. This CDR3 region has 16 residues. The junction had 5 bases not matched to a gene; V was cut back by 2 bases and J by 2 bases. The CDR3 nucleotides are TGTGCCAGCAGCTTATATACTAGCGGGGGTCCCTACGAGCAGTACTTC. Its protein product is CASSLYTSGGPYEQYF.

The rearrangement uses TRBV7-2 and TRBJ1-1; tentatively, D is TRBD1 (5 bases). Trimming removed 2 bases at V and 4 bases at J, with 14 bases between. Germline V gives CDR1 SGHTA, CDR2 FQGNSA. The CDR3 consists of 15 residues. CDR3 amino acids: CASSLRGRDATEAFF. In nucleotides, the CDR3 is TGTGCCAGCAGCTTACGTGGGCGGGACGCCACTGAAGCTTTCTTT.

This clone was seen a handful of times. This CDR3 reads CAWSRSSYNSPLHF. CDR3 DNA: TGTGCCTGGAGTCGGAGCTCCTATAATTCACCCCTCCACTTT. The V and J genes are TRBV30 and TRBJ1-6, with D unresolved. Per the germline V gene, CDR1 is GTSNPN and CDR2 is SVGIG (reference sequence). The CDR3 consists of 14 residues. Trimming pared 2 bases from V and 0 bases from J, leaving 5 bases between.

This CDR3 reads CASSFSVAGEQFF. The CDR3, as DNA: TGTGCCAGCAGCTTTAGCGTAGCAGGTGAGCAGTTCTTC. The chain links TRBV7-2 to TRBJ2-1; possible D gene TRBD2, 5 bases. Trimming pared 3 bases from V and 9 bases from J, leaving 12 bases between. This CDR3 region has 13 residues. CDR1 SGHTA and CDR2 FQGNSA come from the germline V gene.

This chain connects TRBV5-6 to TRBJ1-1, with a weak D call TRBD1 (5 bases). Germline V CDR1 and CDR2: SGHDT, YYEEEE. V dropped 1 base and J dropped 4 bases, with 8 bases sitting between them. CDR3 size: 13 residues. CDR3 loop: CASSLMTATEAFF. The CDR3 DNA reads TGTGCCAGCAGCTTGATGACAGCCACTGAAGCTTTCTTT. Full variable domain (remainder filled in from reference TRBV5-6 and TRBJ1-1): DAGVTQSPTHLIKTRGQQVTLRCSPKSGHDTVSWYQQALGQGPQFIFQYYEEEERQRGNFPDRFSGHQFPNYSSELNVNALLLGDSALYLCASSLMTATEAFFGQGTRLTVV.

The V call is TRBV7-2, the J call TRBJ1-2, with D maybe TRBD1 (6 bases). Germline CDR1 SGHTA, CDR2 FQGNSA. Trimming removed 11 bases at V and 5 bases at J, with 12 bases between. The CDR3 length is 11 residues. CDR3 sequence: CAGTGLYGYTF. In nucleotides, the CDR3 is TGTGCCGGAACAGGGTTATATGGCTACACCTTC.

This chain links TRBV19 with TRBJ2-7; D unresolved. Germline CDR1 LNHDA, CDR2 SQIVND (reference sequence). The CDR3 runs 12 residues. Between the trimmed V and J ends, which lost 4 bases and 5 bases, there was a span of 9 bases. CDR3 amino acids: CASSNIGDEQYF. The DNA of the CDR3 is TGTGCCAGTAGTAATATAGGAGACGAGCAGTACTTC.

This chain uses TRBV11-2 with TRBJ1-5, with D unclear. Germline V lookup: CDR1 SGHAT, CDR2 FQNNGV. CDR3 size: 17 residues. V was cut by 1 base and J by 2 bases, with 15 bases left in between. Here the CDR3 reads CASSLGTPLSGNQPQHF. DNA for the CDR3: TGTGCCAGCAGCTTAGGGACTCCGTTGTCGGGCAATCAGCCCCAGCATTTT.

The rearrangement joins TRBV18 to TRBJ1-1; D is uncertain. The germline V gene has CDR1 KGHSH and CDR2 LQKENI. The CDR3 totals 15 residues. V was trimmed by 2 bases and J by 5 bases, leaving 15 bases between them. Written as DNA, the CDR3 is TGTGCCAGCTCACCATTGGAGGGATTACGGACTGAAGCTTTCTTT. Residues: CASSPLEGLRTEAFF.

This clone came up once. The rearrangement links TRBV7-2 to TRBJ1-4; 9 bases map to TRBD1. Germline loops: CDR1 SGHTA, CDR2 FQGNSA. The CDR3 is made up of 14 amino acids. The ends lost 1 base at V and 7 bases at J; junction bases unmatched: 1. DNA of the CDR3: TGTGCCAGCAGCTTAGGGACAGGGGTTGAAAAACTGTTTTTT. Its protein is CASSLGTGVEKLFF.

This clone was picked up a small number of times. The chain employs TRBV14 and TRBJ2-1, with 8 bases identical to TRBD2. Germline CDR1 is SGHDN and CDR2 is FVKESK. The V gene end was trimmed by 1 base and the J gene end by 4 bases; junction bases not matched to a gene: 3. CDR3 length: 15 amino acids. Here the CDR3 reads CASSQAGGHYNEQFF. The CDR3 bases are TGTGCCAGCAGCCAAGCGGGAGGGCATTACAATGAGCAGTTCTTC. The full variable domain, its missing parts supplied by reference TRBV14 and TRBJ2-1, is EAGVTQFPSHSVIEKGQTVTLRCDPISGHDNLYWYRRVMGKEIKFLLHFVKESKQDESGMPNNRFLAERTGGTYSTLKVQPAELEDSGVYFCASSQAGGHYNEQFFGPGTRLTVL.

The rearrangement links TRBV7-9 to TRBJ2-3, with 12 nucleotides matching TRBD2. From germline, CDR1 is SEHNR and CDR2 FQNEAQ (reference sequence). V lost 5 bases, J lost 8 bases, and 8 bases stayed unmatched. The CDR3 sequence is 15 residues long. The DNA for the CDR3 is TGTGCCAGCAGCCCTAGCGGGAGGGCCGTGTCTACGCAGTATTTT. Encoded protein: CASSPSGRAVSTQYF.

The chain couples TRBV30 to TRBJ1-1, with unresolved D. CDR1 GTSNPN and CDR2 SVGIG come from the germline V gene (reference sequence). With 0 bases removed from V and 0 bases from J, the gap between germline ends came to 5 bases. The CDR3 sequence is 13 residues long. DNA for the CDR3: TGTGCCTGGAGTGTACGAGTGAACACTGAAGCTTTCTTT. The encoded protein is CAWSVRVNTEAFF.

This chain joins TRBV10-3 and TRBJ2-5; 8 nucleotides align to TRBD1. The CDR3 totals 17 residues. Germline V gene sequence: CDR1 ENHRY, CDR2 SYGVKD. Trimming took 3 bases from V and 5 from J; bases not matched to a gene: 14. The CDR3 nucleotides read TGTGCCATCAGTGATCCATCACTTCAGGGGGCTAGGGAGACCCAGTACTTC. Protein: CAISDPSLQGARETQYF.

The chain employs TRBV6-6 and TRBJ1-3; D is uncertain. The ends were cut back, 5 bases at V and 4 bases at J, with 6 bases in the middle. This CDR3 comprises 12 residues. CDR1 and CDR2 (germline): MNHNY, SVGAGI (reference sequence). Here the CDR3 DNA reads TGTGCCAGCAGTATACAGGGAAACACCATATATTTT. It yields the protein CASSIQGNTIYF.

CDR3 residues: CASSPFLRDTSTDTQYF. CDR3 DNA: TGTGCCAGCAGCCCATTCCTCAGGGACACAAGCACAGATACGCAGTATTTT. The gene calls are TRBV7-8 and TRBJ2-3; a weak D match, TRBD1 (6 bases). V lost 5 bases, J lost 0 bases, and 18 bases lay in between. CDR1 and CDR2 from the germline V gene are SGHVS and FQNEAQ. This CDR3 is built from 17 residues.